The next 19 T cell receptor beta chains were all read from a single sample in a study of vaccination effects on CD4 cells after COVID-19. The assay was immunoSEQ multiplex PCR, and TCRdb's table has in-frame clones only and misses some. The sample records tens of thousands of clones, roughly 74% being singletons. No antigen is known for these receptors. Using viral peptide pools, the ViraFEST assay grew out antigen-specific CD4+ T cells prior to sequencing. Having been cultured for approximately ten days, the cells underwent CD4+ T cell isolation. Each vaccine recipient was nucleocapsid antibody negative and had no prior SARS-CoV-2 infection. Sequences were derived from CD4+ T cells from PBMCs cultured with HCoV-NL63 spike peptides, sampled before COVID-19 vaccination. All receptors come from a human donor who received a COVID-19 vaccine.

The CDR3 loop reads CASSPVVGSLDQPQHF. The CDR3, as DNA: TGTGCCAGCAGCCCAGTTGTGGGTAGCTTAGATCAGCCCCAGCATTTT. This chain uses TRBV6-6 with TRBJ1-5; D not resolved. CDR3 length: 16 amino acids. V was clipped by 6 bases and J by 5 bases, with 20 bases between them. The germline V gene encodes CDR1 MNHNY and CDR2 SVGAGI (reference sequence).

J is TRBJ2-4 and V is TRBV2; D remains unclear. The V end was cut by 2 bases, the J end by 6 bases, with 5 bases between. CDR1 is SNHLY and CDR2 is FYNNEI in the germline V gene. CDR3 size: 12 residues. CDR3 in DNA: TGTGCCAGCAGTGAACGAGGAAACATTCAGTACTTC. It encodes CASSERGNIQYF. The full variable domain, completed using reference TRBV2 and TRBJ2-4, is EPEVTQTPSHQVTQMGQEVILRCVPISNHLYFYWYRQILGQKVEFLVSFYNNEISEKSEIFDDQFSVERPDGSNFTLKIRSTKLEDSAMYFCASSERGNIQYFGAGTRLSVL.

This clone was seen only a few times. The chain links TRBV7-3 to TRBJ2-5; D is perhaps TRBD1 or TRBD2 (6 bases each). Germline V lookup: CDR1 SGHTA, CDR2 FQGTGA. The CDR3 covers 16 residues. V dropped 5 bases and J dropped 1 base, with 17 bases sitting between them. CDR3 nucleotides: TGTGCCAGCAGCCCGAGCCCGGGGGCATCCCAAGAGACCCAGTACTTC. Translated: CASSPSPGASQETQYF.

J is TRBJ2-3 and V is TRBV27; 8 positions match TRBD1. V lost 6 bases and J lost 3; bases outside the gene matches: 5. This CDR3 has 14 residues. Germline CDR1 is MNHEY and CDR2 is SMNVEV (reference sequence). The CDR3 DNA sequence: TGTGCCAGCAGGGGGACAGGAGAGACAGATACGCAGTATTTT. It encodes CASRGTGETDTQYF.

The chain uses TRBV19 and TRBJ1-5; TRBD1 might be the D (6 bases). The germline V gene has CDR1 LNHDA and CDR2 SQIVND (reference sequence). The CDR3 is 16 amino acids. Trimming stripped 8 bases from V and 5 bases from J, with 22 bases between. Written as DNA, the CDR3 is TGTGCCAGTCGGGGACGGGGGCGCGAATTTGATCAGCCCCAGCATTTT. Its protein is CASRGRGREFDQPQHF.

This clone was recorded only once. The chain joins TRBV5-1 to TRBJ2-3; 9 positions match TRBD2. The CDR3 contains 15 residues. After removal of 5 bases from V and 4 bases from J, the junction contained 8 bases not matched to a gene. CDR1 SGHRS and CDR2 YFSETQ come from the germline V gene. CDR3 DNA: TGCGCCAGCAGTCTACTAGCGGGTAGGGCAGATACGCAGTATTTT. Amino acids: CASSLLAGRADTQYF.

This rearrangement joins TRBV6-5 to TRBJ1-2; D is undetermined. The CDR3 has 14 residues. Germline V gene data show CDR1 as MNHEY and CDR2 as SVGAGI. V shed 6 bases and J shed 2 bases, with 13 bases lying between them. The CDR3, as DNA: TGTGCCAGCAGCCCAAGGACGGAGAACTATGGCTACACCTTC. Protein: CASSPRTENYGYTF.

This sequence joins TRBV2 and TRBJ2-7; D is possibly TRBD2 (5 bases). There are 15 residues in the CDR3. The germline V gene encodes CDR1 SNHLY and CDR2 FYNNEI. The V gene lost 2 bases and the J gene lost 3 bases, with 14 bases spanning the gap. Here the CDR3 DNA reads TGTGCCAGCAGTGAAAGAGGGAGCCCCTACTACGAGCAGTACGTC. Translation: CASSERGSPYYEQYV.

The V gene is TRBV25-1, the J gene TRBJ1-6, with 9 bases aligning to TRBD1. Per germline, CDR1 MGHDK and CDR2 SYGVNS. The V and J ends lost 6 bases and 8 bases, in that order; junction bases with no gene match: 8. The CDR3 extends over 15 amino acids. The CDR3 reads CASRAVGQGYSPLHF. The CDR3 DNA reads as TGTGCCAGCAGGGCTGTAGGACAGGGGTATTCACCCCTCCACTTT.

This clone was detected only once. The genes are TRBV5-1 and TRBJ2-2; 7 positions agree with TRBD1. Germline V gives CDR1 SGHRS, CDR2 YFSETQ. The V and J ends lost 4 bases and 6 bases, in that order; junction bases with no gene match: 6. CDR3 length: 14 residues. The CDR3 protein is CASSRTGGPGELFF. The CDR3 DNA is TGCGCCAGCAGCCGGACAGGTGGGCCCGGGGAGCTGTTTTTT. The entire variable domain, with the rest obtained from reference TRBV5-1 and TRBJ2-2, is as follows: KAGVTQTPRYLIKTRGQQVTLSCSPISGHRSVSWYQQTPGQGLQFLFEYFSETQRNKGNFPGRFSGRQFSNSRSEMNVSTLELGDSALYLCASSRTGGPGELFFGEGSRLTVL.

The chain is built from TRBV30 and TRBJ1-4, with unresolved D. V was cut by 1 base and J by 5 bases, with 8 bases left in between. Per the germline V gene, CDR1 is GTSNPN and CDR2 is SVGIG (reference sequence). CDR3 length equals 13 residues. In nucleotides, the CDR3 is TGTGCCTGGAGTGGAACTGTAAATGAAAAACTGTTTTTT. It codes for CAWSGTVNEKLFF. The variable domain in full, with the rest retrieved from reference TRBV30 and TRBJ1-4, is SQTIHQWPATLVQPVGSPLSLECTVEGTSNPNLYWYRQAAGRGLQLLFYSVGIGQISSEVPQNLSASRPQDRQFILSSKKLLLSDSGFYLCAWSGTVNEKLFFGSGTQLSVL.

This clone was observed a few times. The chain couples TRBV19 to TRBJ1-1, with no clear D. The germline V gene has CDR1 LNHDA and CDR2 SQIVND (reference sequence). This CDR3 is built from 12 residues. Trimming cost V 7 bases and J 7 bases, with 13 bases left between them. CDR3 region: CASTPGGIEAFF. The CDR3 nucleotides are TGTGCCAGTACCCCGGGCGGGATTGAAGCTTTCTTT.

This CDR3 reads CASSQTGTGGPDTQYF. CDR3 nucleotides: TGTGCCAGCAGTCAAACTGGGACAGGGGGCCCAGATACGCAGTATTTT. This chain connects TRBV2 to TRBJ2-3, with TRBD1 matching 12 bases. The CDR3 totals 16 residues. V was pared by 5 bases and J by 4 bases, with 7 bases of the junction left unmatched. Germline V gene lookup returns CDR1 SNHLY and CDR2 FYNNEI.

This clone appeared a single time. Here the CDR3 DNA reads TGTGCCAGCAGCGGCCCTGGGGGGGTTTACTCTGGAAACACCATATATTTT. The encoded protein is CASSGPGGVYSGNTIYF. The gene calls are TRBV9 and TRBJ1-3; D might be TRBD1 (5 bases). V was clipped by 3 bases and J by 0 bases, with 16 bases between them. The CDR3 loop spans 17 amino acids. Germline V gives CDR1 SGDLS, CDR2 YYNGEE.

This clone has a single count. The gene calls are TRBV4-1 and TRBJ1-1, with 9 bases aligning to TRBD1. Germline V lookup: CDR1 MGHRA, CDR2 YSYEKL. The CDR3 is 15 residues long. J lost 1 base, V lost 5 bases, and 5 bases had no gene match. The CDR3: CASSLTGQGNTEAFF. The CDR3 DNA follows: TGCGCCAGCAGCTTAACGGGACAGGGGAACACTGAAGCTTTCTTT.

The gene calls are TRBV7-3 and TRBJ2-3; possibly TRBD2 for D (6 bases). The V and J ends lost 5 bases and 9 bases respectively, with 15 bases between them. The CDR3 loop spans 13 amino acids. Germline lookup yields CDR1 SGHTA and CDR2 FQGTGA. Here the CDR3 reads CASSVDQGLTQYF. The CDR3 region has the DNA TGTGCCAGCAGCGTAGACCAGGGACTGACGCAGTATTTT.

The chain links TRBV7-8 to TRBJ2-3; possible D gene TRBD1, 5 bases. Trimming took 5 bases from V and 4 from J, leaving 10 bases between them. Germline-derived CDR1 and CDR2 are SGHVS and FQNEAQ. The CDR3 sequence is 13 residues long. The CDR3 bases are TGTGCCAGCAGCGGACAAGGTCCAGATACGCAGTATTTT. Translated, it gives CASSGQGPDTQYF.

This clone has a handful of counts. This rearrangement joins TRBV7-2 to TRBJ1-6; perhaps TRBD1 as D (6 bases). There are 18 residues in the CDR3. Trimming took 2 bases from V and 6 from J, leaving 20 bases between them. Germline V gene sequence: CDR1 SGHTA, CDR2 FQGNSA. The CDR3: CASSLRPGGARSNSPLHF. DNA for the CDR3: TGTGCCAGCAGCTTAAGGCCTGGGGGGGCGCGGAGTAATTCACCCCTCCACTTT.

The gene calls are TRBV6-2 or TRBV6-3 and TRBJ2-1, with 8 bases fitting TRBD1. With V trimmed by 5 bases and J by 3 bases, 6 bases remained unmatched. The CDR3 runs to 15 residues. The V gene's germline CDR1 is MNHEY and CDR2 SVGEGT. The CDR3 DNA reads as TGTGCCAGCAGTCTACCGGGACAGGTCTACAATGAGCAGTTCTTC. It specifies CASSLPGQVYNEQFF.